Presented here are 11 T cell receptor beta chains from one specimen sequenced in a study of cytomegalovirus exposure and HLA in healthy donors. Assay used: immunoSEQ multiplex PCR; TCRdb lists only in-frame clones, some missing. The table includes 350,000 or so clones, 70% to 90% detected once. The sequencing sample was made of PBMCs. Source of these receptors: a woman aged 18-29 years in good health and CMV-seronegative.

The genes are TRBV7-9 and TRBJ1-1; D ambiguous. CDR3 length equals 11 residues. Germline-derived CDR1 and CDR2 are SEHNR and FQNEAQ (reference sequence). V was trimmed by 7 bases and J by 1 base, leaving 4 bases between them. As DNA, the CDR3 is TGTGCCAGCACACAGAACACTGAAGCTTTCTTT. It yields the protein CASTQNTEAFF.

V and J are TRBV27 and TRBJ1-2; no definite D call. Germline V lookup: CDR1 MNHEY, CDR2 SMNVEV (reference sequence). Between the trimmed V and J ends, which lost 5 bases and 6 bases, there was a span of 10 bases. CDR3 length: 12 residues. CDR3 sequence (DNA): TGTGCCAGCAGTCACTATCCGGATGGCTACACCTTC. Residues: CASSHYPDGYTF.

This sequence joins TRBV4-3 and TRBJ2-7; 7 bases fit TRBD1. Germline CDR1 is LGHNA and CDR2 is YSLEER. With V trimmed by 1 base and J by 7 bases, 10 bases remained unmatched. The CDR3 covers 15 residues. The chain's CDR3 is CASSQGQGPLSEQYF. CDR3 bases: TGCGCCAGCAGCCAAGGACAGGGCCCTTTGAGTGAGCAGTACTTC.

The chain uses TRBV29-1 and TRBJ2-5; 9 bases are shared with TRBD2. In germline, CDR1 is SQVTM, CDR2 ANQGSEA. V trimming: 6 bases; J trimming: 6 bases; junction bases outside the gene matches: 8. The CDR3 runs to 13 residues. CDR3 DNA sequence: TGCAGCGTGGAGGGACTAGCTGGGAAGACCCAGTACTTC. Protein sequence: CSVEGLAGKTQYF.

The rearrangement uses TRBV18 and TRBJ2-5, with TRBD2 matching over 10 bases. CDR3 length: 16 residues. V trimming: 1 base; J trimming: 0 bases; junction bases outside the gene matches: 2. Germline assignment: CDR1 KGHSH and CDR2 LQKENI. The CDR3 loop reads CASSPLAGGNQETQYF. The CDR3 DNA reads TGTGCCAGCTCACCACTAGCGGGAGGCAACCAAGAGACCCAGTACTTC.

The chain joins TRBV6-5 to TRBJ1-1; D might be TRBD1 (5 bases). The CDR3 runs 14 residues. Trimming left V 6 bases short and J 2 bases short, with 13 bases between. The germline V gene has CDR1 MNHEY and CDR2 SVGAGI. CDR3 DNA: TGTGCCAGCAGGCGACAGCAATATAACACTGAAGCTTTCTTT. Its protein product is CASRRQQYNTEAFF.

The rearrangement joins TRBV5-1 to TRBJ2-7; D call uncertain. Germline CDR1 is SGHRS and CDR2 is YFSETQ. V lost 0 bases, J lost 5 bases, and 21 bases lay in between. The CDR3 is 17 residues long. The DNA for the CDR3 is TGCGCCAGCAGCTTGGAGGTCGGGTACTCAAGCTATGACGAGCAGTACTTC. Amino acids: CASSLEVGYSSYDEQYF.

The chain joins TRBV5-4 to TRBJ2-7; 7 nucleotides align to TRBD2. The ends lost 1 base at V and 4 bases at J; junction bases unmatched: 5. Germline CDR1 SGHNT, CDR2 YYREEE (reference sequence). The CDR3 has 14 amino acids. The CDR3 DNA follows: TGTGCCAGCAGCTTGATGGGGGGAGGGTACGAGCAGTACTTC. Its translation is CASSLMGGGYEQYF.

This chain joins TRBV6-1 and TRBJ1-1; 9 positions agree with TRBD1. Germline V gives CDR1 MNHNS, CDR2 SASEGT. The CDR3 runs to 14 residues. V shed 4 bases, J shed 4 bases, and the junction held 4 bases outside the gene matches. CDR3 nucleotide sequence: TGTGCCAGCAGTGTACACAGGGGGCGCACTGAAGCTTTCTTT. Protein: CASSVHRGRTEAFF.

The chain links TRBV7-2 to TRBJ2-7, with D possibly matching TRBD1 (5 bases). Trimming removed 2 bases from V and 6 bases from J, with 17 bases in between. Looked up from germline, CDR1 is SGHTA and CDR2 is FQGNSA. This CDR3 contains 15 residues. The DNA of the CDR3 is TGTGCCAGCAGCTTATATCTCCAGGGTTGGTCCGAGCAGTACTTC. Its translation is CASSLYLQGWSEQYF.

The chain combines TRBV6-5 with TRBJ2-5, with a weak D call TRBD1 (6 bases). Trimming shortened V by 0 bases and J by 5 bases, and 16 bases separated the two germline ends. The CDR3 sequence is 16 residues long. Germline V CDR1 and CDR2: MNHEY, SVGAGI. The CDR3 reads CASSYSSPERGETQYF. DNA of the CDR3: TGTGCCAGCAGTTACTCGTCCCCAGAGAGGGGGGAGACCCAGTACTTC.